The subject of this entry is one TCR beta chain. Its antigen is unidentified. The PCR was carried out with 60 Vbeta primers and 13 Jbeta primers. Here immunoSEQ multiplex PCR was the method, and the copy in TCRdb shows in-frame clones only, minus some. The table shows about 150,000 clones, with over 75% occurring only once. This specimen comes from a study of cytomegalovirus exposure and HLA in healthy donors. General study findings and limits: In a later analysis, TCR beta V- and J-gene trimming showed a link to a missense DCLRE1C variant.

Germline trimming cut 0 bases from V and 3 bases from J; bases unmatched to any gene: 4. In germline, CDR1 is MRHNA, CDR2 SNTAGT. The CDR3 covers 16 residues. This chain connects TRBV6-4 to TRBJ1-4, with 7 bases aligning to TRBD1. The TCR originated in a man between 25 and 39 years old in good health and CMV-seropositive. The specimen was PBMCs. CDR3 sequence: CASSDSDRVANEKLFF. The CDR3 region has the DNA TGTGCCAGCAGTGACTCCGACAGGGTGGCTAATGAAAAACTGTTTTTT.